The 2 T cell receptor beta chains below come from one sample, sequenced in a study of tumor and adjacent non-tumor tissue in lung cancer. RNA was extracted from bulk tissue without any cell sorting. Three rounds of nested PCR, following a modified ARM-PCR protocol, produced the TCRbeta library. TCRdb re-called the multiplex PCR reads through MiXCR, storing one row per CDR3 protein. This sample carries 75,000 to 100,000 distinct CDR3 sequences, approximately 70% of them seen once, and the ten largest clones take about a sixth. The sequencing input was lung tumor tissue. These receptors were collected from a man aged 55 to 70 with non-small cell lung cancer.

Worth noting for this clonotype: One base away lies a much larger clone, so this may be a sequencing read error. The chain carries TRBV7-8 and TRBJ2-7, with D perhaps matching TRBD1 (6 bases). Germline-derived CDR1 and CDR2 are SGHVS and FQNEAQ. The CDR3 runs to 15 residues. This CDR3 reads CARSLRPRGESEQYF. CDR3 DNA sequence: TGTGCCAGAAGCTTACGTCCCAGGGGAGAAAGCGAGCAGTACTTC.

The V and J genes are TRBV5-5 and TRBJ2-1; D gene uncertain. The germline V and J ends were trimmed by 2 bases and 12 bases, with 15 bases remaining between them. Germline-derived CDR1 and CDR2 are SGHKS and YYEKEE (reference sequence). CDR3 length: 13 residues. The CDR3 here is CASSFGPSNRQFF. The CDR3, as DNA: TGTGCCAGCAGCTTCGGCCCAAGCAATAGGCAGTTCTTC.